A single sample gave rise to the 27 T cell receptor beta chains below, sequenced in a study of cytomegalovirus exposure and HLA in healthy donors (dated 2017 in TCRdb). Receptor libraries were prepared by the immunoSEQ multiplex PCR assay. For the multiplex PCR, a mixture combining 60 forward primers for TCR Vbeta segments and 13 reverse primers for TCR Jbeta segments was used. TCRdb obtained this table from immuneACCESS and retained in-frame rearrangements with V and J assigned. These tables miss some clones; where compared with another copy, unresolved V genes account for less than half of the shortfall, and the remainder is unexplained. Counted in this sample were 75,000 to 90,000 clones; 70% to 80% of them appeared once. More than 2.5% of the sample is in the top ten clones. Sequenced input: PBMCs. The receptors derive from a man aged 50-59 years in good health and CMV-seronegative.

This clone was counted between two and nine times. This sequence joins TRBV6-1 and TRBJ1-1, with 9 bases lining up with TRBD1. Germline loops: CDR1 MNHNS, CDR2 SASEGT. The CDR3 length is 14 residues. Germline trimming cut 7 bases from V and 0 bases from J; bases unmatched to any gene: 3. CDR3 bases: TGTGCCAGCAATCGGGACAGGGTGAACACTGAAGCTTTCTTT. Its protein product is CASNRDRVNTEAFF.

Notes on this clone: An end of the junction does not agree with germline; a read error may underlie this. This rearrangement joins TRBV6-1 to TRBJ2-6; maybe TRBD1 (5 bases). The CDR3 loop spans 17 amino acids. Germline V gene lookup returns CDR1 MNHNS and CDR2 SASEGT. The CDR3 sequence is CAISEWGGSSGANVLTF. CDR3 in DNA: TGTGCCATCAGTGAGTGGGGCGGCTCCTCTGGGGCCAACGTCCTGACTTTC.

The CDR3 region has the DNA TGTGCCAGCAGCTTAGCCTCTAGCGGAACAGATACGCAGTATTTT. It specifies CASSLASSGTDTQYF. The V gene is TRBV7-2, the J gene TRBJ2-3; 7 bases fit TRBD2. With 0 bases clipped from V and 3 bases from J, the junction kept 3 bases outside the gene matches. The CDR3 covers 15 residues. Germline values: CDR1 SGHTA, CDR2 FQGNSA.

The chain couples TRBV28 to TRBJ1-2, with D uncertain. Germline values: CDR1 MDHEN, CDR2 SYDVKM. The V gene lost 3 bases and the J gene lost 7 bases, with 6 bases spanning the gap. The CDR3 has 11 amino acids. CDR3 loop: CASSFYFGYTF. The CDR3 DNA is TGTGCCAGCAGTTTTTATTTTGGCTACACCTTC.

The chain joins TRBV7-9 to TRBJ2-3; a possible D gene is TRBD2 (6 bases). The ends were cut back, 11 bases at V and 2 bases at J, with 8 bases in the middle. Germline V lookup: CDR1 SEHNR, CDR2 FQNEAQ (reference sequence). The CDR3 length is 11 residues. The CDR3 DNA sequence: TGTGCCGGGGGGAACACAGATACGCAGTATTTT. It codes for CAGGNTDTQYF.

This sequence joins TRBV19 and TRBJ1-2; possible D gene TRBD1, 5 bases. Deletions cut 1 base from V and 5 bases from J, with 11 bases between. Germline values: CDR1 LNHDA, CDR2 SQIVND (reference sequence). CDR3 length: 14 residues. The CDR3: CASSIGQGWYGYTF. CDR3 coding DNA: TGTGCCAGTAGTATAGGGCAGGGTTGGTATGGCTACACCTTC.

DNA for the CDR3: TGTGCCAGCAGCTCCGCCAGCGAGGGAACAGATACGCAGTATTTT. Translated, it gives CASSSASEGTDTQYF. This chain links TRBV5-4 with TRBJ2-3, with a possible D match to TRBD2 (5 bases). V was trimmed by 3 bases and J by 3 bases, leaving 14 bases between them. This CDR3 is 15 amino acids long. Germline CDR1 is SGHNT and CDR2 is YYREEE (reference sequence).

The chain joins TRBV6-6 to TRBJ1-1; 8 nucleotides line up with TRBD1. There are 15 residues in the CDR3. The V segment lost 5 bases and the J segment 0 bases; nucleotides outside the gene matches: 5. Germline CDR1 and CDR2: MNHNY and SVGAGI (reference sequence). This CDR3 is CASSKRTGMNTEAFF. CDR3 nucleotides: TGTGCCAGCAGTAAGCGGACAGGGATGAACACTGAAGCTTTCTTT.

A note on this clone: A junction end diverges from the germline sequence, so it may reflect a read error. The chain is built from TRBV6-5 and TRBJ1-1; 8 bases fit TRBD1. CDR3 length equals 15 residues. Germline V lookup: CDR1 MNHEY, CDR2 SVGAGI. The DNA of the CDR3 is TGTGCCAGCAGTTATTCGACAGGGGCGAACGCTGAAGCTTTCTTT. Its translation: CASSYSTGANAEAFF.

The table lists this clone with a count of one. The V call is TRBV5-4, the J call TRBJ2-1; TRBD2 matches at 11 bases. The CDR3 runs 16 residues. Germline CDR1 and CDR2: SGHNT and YYREEE (reference sequence). The J segment lost 4 bases and the V segment lost 3 bases, leaving 6 bases of the junction unmatched. CDR3 bases: TGTGCCAGCAGCTCCTCTAGCGGGGGGTCTTACAATGAGCAGTTCTTC. Protein product: CASSSSSGGSYNEQFF.

This rearrangement joins TRBV28 to TRBJ1-1, with D unresolved. V shed 6 bases and J shed 5 bases, with 7 bases lying between them. The CDR3 length is 11 residues. Germline CDR1 is MDHEN and CDR2 is SYDVKM. DNA for the CDR3: TGTGCCAGCAGCCTCACAACTGAAGCTTTCTTT. Its translation is CASSLTTEAFF.

J is TRBJ2-3 and V is TRBV2, with 7 bases matching TRBD2. CDR3 size: 15 residues. The V gene's germline CDR1 is SNHLY and CDR2 FYNNEI. The ends lost 3 bases at V and 4 bases at J; junction bases unmatched: 7. Here the CDR3 DNA reads TGTGCCAGCAGTGAGGTCCCCGCGGGGGCAGATACGCAGTATTTT. This codes for CASSEVPAGADTQYF.

About this clone itself: Other DNA variants within this sample encode the same CDR3. Here the CDR3 reads CASSRGQNYGYTF. The CDR3 coding sequence is TGTGCCAGCAGCCGGGGACAGAACTATGGCTACACCTTC. V usage is TRBV7-9 and J usage is TRBJ1-2, with 7 bases aligning to TRBD1. Trimming at V came to 5 bases and at J to 2 bases, leaving 2 bases not matched to a gene. Germline V gives CDR1 SEHNR, CDR2 FQNEAQ (reference sequence). CDR3 length equals 13 residues.

V is TRBV19 and J is TRBJ1-1; weak D call: TRBD1 (5 bases). The V and J ends lost 4 bases and 3 bases respectively, with 21 bases between them. The CDR3 contains 17 residues. The V gene's germline CDR1 is LNHDA and CDR2 SQIVND (reference sequence). CDR3 DNA: TGTGCCAGTAGTACTGGTAGTGGTCGGCGGGGGGACACTGAAGCTTTCTTT. This encodes CASSTGSGRRGDTEAFF.

This clone appeared a single time. V usage is TRBV9 and J usage is TRBJ2-2; 7 bases are a match to TRBD1. Germline CDR1 is SGDLS and CDR2 is YYNGEE. The J segment lost 6 bases and the V segment lost 0 bases, leaving 5 bases of the junction unmatched. This CDR3 spans 15 amino acids. As DNA, the CDR3 is TGTGCCAGCAGCGTAGGAGGGGGCGGGTCCGGGGAGCTGTTTTTT. Translating it yields CASSVGGGGSGELFF.

The V call is TRBV28, the J call TRBJ2-2; D not certain. V was shortened by 7 bases and J by 6 bases, with 9 bases between the two germline ends. This CDR3 is 12 amino acids long. Germline lookup yields CDR1 MDHEN and CDR2 SYDVKM. The CDR3, as DNA: TGTGCCAGCACCTATGGTGCCGGGGAGCTGTTTTTT. This gives the protein CASTYGAGELFF.

This sequence joins TRBV7-3 and TRBJ2-2, with D perhaps matching TRBD1 (7 bases). Germline V CDR1 and CDR2: SGHTA, FQGTGA. Trimming shortened V by 2 bases and J by 1 base, and 11 bases separated the two germline ends. The length of the CDR3 is 16 residues. The CDR3 is CASSLAGQQNTGELFF. The DNA for the CDR3 is TGTGCCAGCAGCTTAGCGGGACAGCAGAACACCGGGGAGCTGTTTTTT.

CDR3 nucleotides: TGCGCCAGCAGCTTGGGAGGGGGCCGGGAGACCCAGTACTTC. Translating gives CASSLGGGRETQYF. The gene calls are TRBV5-1 and TRBJ2-5, with 7 bases fitting TRBD1. V shed 0 bases, J shed 5 bases, and the junction held 4 bases outside the gene matches. Germline loops: CDR1 SGHRS, CDR2 YFSETQ. The CDR3 consists of 14 residues.

The chain links TRBV19 to TRBJ1-5; weak D call: TRBD1 (6 bases). The CDR3 is made up of 14 amino acids. Germline V gives CDR1 LNHDA, CDR2 SQIVND (reference sequence). Trimming took off 11 bases at V and 4 bases at J, with 18 bases between the two ends. CDR3 loop: CASWDIIDNQPQHF. The CDR3, as DNA: TGTGCCTCCTGGGACATTATTGATAATCAGCCCCAGCATTTT.

The V gene is TRBV7-3, the J gene TRBJ1-4; 7 nucleotides line up with TRBD1. J was trimmed by 5 bases and V by 5 bases; bases with no gene match: 5. The CDR3 is made up of 14 amino acids. The V gene's germline CDR1 is SGHTA and CDR2 FQGTGA. CDR3: CASSRQGMNEKLFF. The DNA of the CDR3 is TGTGCCAGCAGCCGACAGGGAATGAATGAAAAACTGTTTTTT.

This clone is termed large. This sequence joins TRBV10-3 and TRBJ2-6; D is perhaps TRBD1 (5 bases). V lost 1 base and J 0 bases, leaving 10 bases between the germline ends. Germline V gene lookup returns CDR1 ENHRY and CDR2 SYGVKD. The CDR3 has 17 amino acids. The CDR3 coding sequence is TGTGCCATCAGTGAGTGGGGCGGCTCCTCTGGGGCCAACGTCCTGACTTTC. The encoded protein is CAISEWGGSSGANVLTF.

This clone was counted once. The V and J genes are TRBV6-1 and TRBJ1-1, with 8 bases identical to TRBD1. CDR3 size: 14 residues. Germline assignment: CDR1 MNHNS and CDR2 SASEGT. V was pared by 6 bases and J by 7 bases, with 10 bases of the junction left unmatched. As DNA, the CDR3 is TGTGCCAGCAGATACGACAGGGGAGTAAGTGAAGCTTTCTTT. As protein: CASRYDRGVSEAFF.

This chain joins TRBV30 and TRBJ2-7; 7 bases are shared with TRBD1. The CDR3 is 14 amino acids. J was trimmed by 3 bases and V by 0 bases; bases with no gene match: 5. Per germline, CDR1 GTSNPN and CDR2 SVGIG (reference sequence). CDR3 protein: CAWSVSGGGYEQYF. In nucleotides, the CDR3 is TGTGCCTGGAGTGTATCAGGGGGTGGCTACGAGCAGTACTTC.

V and J are TRBV5-5 and TRBJ1-1, with 7 nucleotides matching TRBD1. J was trimmed by 4 bases and V by 4 bases; bases with no gene match: 7. The CDR3 is 14 amino acids. Germline V gene lookup returns CDR1 SGHKS and CDR2 YYEKEE (reference sequence). CDR3 in DNA: TGTGCCAGCAGCCTGGACAGGACGAGCACTGAAGCTTTCTTT. Protein: CASSLDRTSTEAFF.

This clone was seen a few times. V usage is TRBV4-1 and J usage is TRBJ1-2, with D perhaps TRBD1 (5 bases). Germline CDR1 MGHRA, CDR2 YSYEKL. The CDR3 is 15 residues long. V lost 0 bases and J 9 bases, leaving 17 bases between the germline ends. The CDR3 is CASSQDPQGTQSYTF. The CDR3, as DNA: TGCGCCAGCAGCCAAGATCCCCAGGGAACACAAAGCTACACCTTC.

The gene calls are TRBV14 and TRBJ2-6, with TRBD1 matching 7 bases. CDR1 and CDR2 from the germline V gene are SGHDN and FVKESK. The CDR3 loop spans 19 amino acids. V shed 3 bases and J 0 bases; nucleotides not matched to a gene: 11. The CDR3 DNA follows: TGTGCCAGCAGCCATCTTCAGGGGGTATACCGCTCTGGGGCCAACGTCCTGACTTTC. This sequence encodes CASSHLQGVYRSGANVLTF.

This clone was counted only a few times. This chain links TRBV4-3 with TRBJ2-3; TRBD1 agrees at 9 bases. Per the germline V gene, CDR1 is LGHNA and CDR2 is YSLEER. This CDR3 region has 15 residues. Trimming at V came to 3 bases and at J to 4 bases, leaving 5 bases not matched to a gene. CDR3 in amino acids: CASSQDRGGADTQYF. The CDR3, as DNA: TGCGCCAGCAGCCAGGACAGGGGAGGCGCAGATACGCAGTATTTT.